This T cell receptor (beta chain) was identified in a study of glioma-infiltrating T cells (dated by TCRdb to 2015 to 2016). Regarding the complete study: TCR alpha- and beta-chain repertoires were sequenced from glioma tissue, non-neoplastic brain tissue and matched peripheral blood mononuclear cells. To measure divergence between tissue and blood T-cell populations, each tissue-infiltrating repertoire was compared with the peripheral blood repertoire of the same patient. Three low-grade glioma patients, under ten primary glioblastoma patients and three non-glioma patients contributing non-neoplastic brain tissue were included in the paired cohort. What the work shows at the level of the full study, not this receptor alone: Only a very small number of CDR3 sequences turned up in both tissue and blood, a result put down to high CDR3 diversity combined with limited sampling. VJ-independent divergence between tissue and blood was found to be below expectation in non-neoplastic patients but above expectation in all gliomas, particularly low-grade gliomas. Group comparisons rested on small numbers: three non-neoplastic, three low-grade glioma and seven or eight glioblastoma patients.

V has 0 bases trimmed and J has 2 bases trimmed; junction bases matching no gene number 4. The germline V gene supplies CDR1 SGHAT and CDR2 FQNNGV. Counted from cysteine to phenylalanine, this CDR3 has 16 amino acids. Only CDR3 DNA is held: 48 bases, read in frame from base 1. Points on this clonotype: Its cognate antigen has yet to be identified. One base away there is no much larger clone; base qualities are not given.

The iRepertoire nested amplicon-rescue multiplex PCR (arm-PCR) platform was used to amplify TCR alpha and beta CDR3 regions from RNA. The input for one-step reverse transcription and amplification was about 100-400 ng of either tissue mRNA or PBMC total RNA. Following bead purification, Illumina adapters were added through a secondary multiplex PCR, and the libraries were then gel-purified between 200 and 400 bp. Demultiplexing relied on internal 6-nucleotide barcodes carried by the libraries. The libraries were sequenced on an Illumina MiSeq using 2x220 or 2x250 nucleotide paired-end reads. In the authors' own workflow: Paired reads were merged using FLASH 1.2.11 and aligned with BWA-MEM to the GRCh37 human genome, and TRA and TRB reads were then extracted. V and J assignment used an IMGT-derived reference of cassette sequences and CDR3 motifs that included pseudogenes. Three-frame translation of reads was performed, and productive CDR3s were defined as those with a C...FGXG motif and no stop codons. Unique combinations of V-J cassette pair and CDR3 amino acid sequence were defined as clonotypes. Reads were filtered by Hamming distance, with the threshold set by the sequence error rate of each sample in mapped regions. TCRdb trimmed public reads at Q25 via fastp, called clones via MiXCR and kept in-frame beta chains. Records with the same CDR3 protein are collapsed into one entry carrying the most frequent genes and DNA. The V and J calls were not made by the authors but by TCRdb's processing. For this sample the table gives 44,000 or so distinct CDR3 sequences, of which around 20% were detected only once. Less than 7% of the sample is in the top ten clones.

Sequencing input: glioma tissue, nonneoplastic brain tissue, or PBMCs (not recorded which). The chain links TRBV11-2 with TRBJ2-3; TRBD1 matches 8 bases in the middle. The TCR was taken from a human donor with low-grade glioma or glioblastoma, undergoing nonglioma brain surgery, or in good health (not recorded which). The CDR3 sequence is CASSLDRTGPTDTQYF. The DNA sequence is as follows: TGTGCCAGCAGCTTAGATCGGACAGGGCCCACAGATACGCAGTATTTT. The entire variable domain, with the stretches around the CDR3 drawn from the reference TRBV11-2 and TRBJ2-3 proteins, is EAGVAQSPRYKIIEKRQSVAFWCNPISGHATLYWYQQILGQGPKLLIQFQNNGVVDDSQLPKDRFSAERLKGVDSTLKIQPAKLEDSAVYLCASSLDRTGPTDTQYFGPGTRLTVL.